The entry below describes one TCR beta chain. This entry belongs to a study of blood T cell repertoires in COVID-19. The overall study: The analysed material was cDNA or gDNA that came from T cells, B-cell-depleted T cells, or PBMCs.

Per the study methods: From reference gene primer amplification, estimates of nucleated cell counts were derived. The assay was immunoSEQ multiplex PCR, and TCRdb's table has in-frame clones only and misses some. Clone size and the V and J calls come from that table; the DNA yielded D and trimming. The profile shows tens of thousands of clones, around 88% of them singletons. The CDR3 covers 13 residues. Germline-derived CDR1 and CDR2 are MRHNA and SNTAGT. The germline V and J ends were trimmed by 3 bases and 4 bases, with 6 bases remaining between them. The V gene is TRBV6-4, the J gene TRBJ2-2; D is ambiguous. The sequenced sample was peripheral blood. This clonotype was sampled from a man younger than 45 with acute or convalescent COVID-19. The CDR3 loop reads CASSDSPTGELFF. For the CDR3, the DNA is TGTGCCAGCAGTGATAGCCCCACCGGGGAGCTGTTTTTT.